A selection of T cell receptor beta chains follows, all from one sample in a study of regulatory T cells in long-lasting Graves disease. TCRdb re-analysed the multiplex PCR reads in MiXCR, keeping a single row per CDR3 protein. This table holds hundreds of thousands of distinct CDR3 sequences, roughly 14% found once. These same data were also listed under a study on T cells in Graves' hyperthyroidism and ophthalmopathy.

This material consisted of peripheral blood mononuclear cells (PBMCs), taken at new diagnosis, from a patient treated with antithyroid drugs. The source of these receptors is a man aged 25 to 40 with Graves disease. CDR3s include the opening cysteine and the closing phenylalanine or tryptophan. The order of the fields is D gene, V gene, J gene, clone size, CDR3 protein, CDR3 DNA. A D gene is named only where the DNA matches it firmly. Rows may omit the clone size; those that give it use once, few, many or a size class.

.	TRBV6-1	TRBJ2-3	.	CASGQAGRSTSTDTQYF	TGTGCCAGCGGCCAGGCGGGGCGGTCCACTAGCACAGATACGCAGTATTTT
.	TRBV12-3/TRBV12-4	TRBJ2-7	many	CASSLGGRKYF	TGTGCCAGCAGCCTGGGGGGAAGGAAGTACTTC
TRBD1	TRBV5-1	TRBJ1-5	many	CASSLDRGDFSNQPQHF	TGCGCCAGCAGCTTGGACAGGGGGGATTTTAGCAATCAGCCCCAGCATTTT
.	TRBV12-3/TRBV12-4	TRBJ1-3	many	CASSSQGGNTIYF	TGTGCCAGCAGTTCACAGGGAGGAAACACCATATATTTT
.	TRBV4-1	TRBJ1-3	few	CASSRSPEDTIYF	TGCGCCAGCAGCCGCAGCCCCGAGGACACCATATATTTT
.	TRBV2	TRBJ2-7	many	CASSSQGGSEQYF	TGTGCCAGCAGTTCTCAAGGAGGTTCCGAGCAGTACTTC
TRBD2	TRBV20-1	TRBJ2-3	many	CSADTGTSGRAAKDTQYF	TGCAGTGCGGACACCGGGACTAGCGGGAGGGCCGCGAAAGATACGCAGTATTTT
.	TRBV29-1	TRBJ2-6	few	CSVAQFGGLSSGANVLTF	TGCAGCGTCGCGCAGTTCGGGGGTTTGAGCTCTGGGGCCAACGTCCTGACTTTC
.	TRBV11-2	TRBJ2-5	many	CASSRGPQETQYF	TGTGCCAGCAGCCGGGGACCCCAAGAGACCCAGTACTTC
TRBD1	TRBV10-3	TRBJ1-2	.	CAISVGTASFF	TGTGCCATCAGTGTTGGGACAGCCAGTTTCTTC
TRBD2	TRBV10-1	TRBJ2-1	.	CASRVMGLAGVGEQFF	TGCGCCAGCAGAGTAATGGGACTAGCGGGAGTCGGAGAGCAGTTCTTC
.	TRBV20-1	TRBJ1-1	many	CSAPRVLRTEAFF	TGCAGTGCTCCTCGGGTCCTGCGCACTGAAGCTTTCTTT
.	TRBV7-2	TRBJ1-1	few	CASSPPTGWTEAFF	TGTGCCAGCAGCCCACCCACAGGGTGGACTGAAGCTTTCTTT
.	TRBV18	TRBJ2-4	.	CASSPGRGTNIQYF	TGTGCCAGCTCACCGGGCAGGGGTACAAACATTCAGTACTTC
.	TRBV7-2	TRBJ1-1	few	CASSLELRPNTEAFF	TGTGCCAGCAGCTTAGAGCTCAGACCAAACACTGAAGCTTTCTTT
.	TRBV29-1	TRBJ1-3	many	CSAEGGDTIYF	TGCAGCGCCGAGGGGGGAGACACCATATATTTT
.	TRBV15	TRBJ2-1	many	CATSRDRDSNEQFF	TGTGCCACCAGCAGAGATAGGGACTCCAATGAGCAGTTCTTC
.	TRBV11-1	TRBJ2-1	few	CASSLDTVRSYNEQFF	TGTGCCAGCAGCTTAGATACGGTTAGGTCCTACAATGAGCAGTTCTTC
.	TRBV11-2	TRBJ2-5	many	CASSLGAGQETQYF	TGTGCCAGCAGCTTAGGGGCGGGTCAAGAGACCCAGTACTTC
TRBD1	TRBV29-1	TRBJ2-1	many	CSVDFVAGGRYNEQFF	TGCAGCGTTGATTTCGTGGCAGGGGGCCGCTACAATGAGCAGTTCTTC
.	TRBV29-1	TRBJ2-6	few	CSVSQTSSGANVLTF	TGCAGCGTTTCACAGACGTCCTCTGGGGCCAACGTCCTGACTTTC
TRBD1	TRBV27	TRBJ1-4	many	CASSLRRVAGGLEKLFF	TGTGCCAGCAGTTTAAGACGGGTGGCAGGGGGTTTGGAAAAACTGTTTTTT
.	TRBV7-2	TRBJ2-3	.	CASSHNIKTSFGQYF	TGTGCCAGCAGCCATAATATCAAAACATCCTTTGGGCAGTATTTT
TRBD2	TRBV12-3/TRBV12-4	TRBJ2-1	many	CASSLGGGRSNEQFF	TGTGCCAGCAGTTTAGGGGGCGGGAGGAGCAATGAGCAGTTCTTC
.	TRBV20-1	TRBJ2-7	many	CSANPGTLGDEQYF	TGCAGTGCTAATCCGGGGACACTCGGGGACGAGCAGTACTTC
.	TRBV6-2/TRBV6-3	TRBJ2-1	many	CASSYSGVRHNEQFF	TGTGCCAGTAGTTACTCAGGAGTCCGACACAATGAGCAGTTCTTC
.	TRBV5-1	TRBJ1-1	many	CASSLGGVAEAFF	TGCGCCAGCAGCTTGGGCGGGGTTGCTGAAGCTTTCTTT
TRBD2	TRBV6-9	TRBJ2-2	.	CASSYYMGGPIGELFF	TGTGCCAGCAGTTACTATATGGGAGGGCCGATCGGGGAGCTGTTTTTT
.	TRBV7-6	TRBJ2-2	many	CASSLAPGGELFF	TGTGCCAGCAGCTTAGCCCCTGGCGGGGAGCTGTTTTTT
.	TRBV29-1	TRBJ1-1	many	CSVGDSWPTEAFF	TGCAGCGTTGGCGACTCTTGGCCCACTGAAGCTTTCTTT
.	TRBV11-2	TRBJ2-1	.	CASSTKGPGSYNEQFF	TGTGCCAGCAGTACAAAGGGGCCGGGATCCTACAATGAGCAGTTCTTC
.	TRBV2	TRBJ2-2	.	CASSETHNTGELFF	TGTGCCAGCAGTGAGACTCATAACACCGGGGAGCTGTTTTTT
.	TRBV6-1	TRBJ2-7	.	CASIDTPYEQYF	TGTGCCAGCATCGACACCCCCTACGAGCAGTACTTC
.	TRBV5-1	TRBJ2-2	many	CASSLVTAANTGELFF	TGCGCCAGCAGCTTGGTTACAGCAGCGAACACCGGGGAGCTGTTTTTT
TRBD1	TRBV19	TRBJ1-2	.	CSVRDRGGYTF	TGTTCGGTCCGGGACAGGGGTGGCTACACCTTC
TRBD1	TRBV28	TRBJ1-1	.	CAGSRDRLLNTEAFF	TGTGCCGGAAGCCGGGACAGACTACTGAACACTGAAGCTTTCTTT
.	TRBV20-1	TRBJ2-7	many	CSAGGSQGYEQYF	TGCAGTGCTGGGGGATCTCAGGGGTACGAGCAGTACTTC
.	TRBV12-3/TRBV12-4	TRBJ1-2	many	CASSLVVAGYTF	TGTGCCAGCAGTTTAGTGGTAGCGGGCTACACCTTC
TRBD1	TRBV7-9	TRBJ2-3	many	CASSGTGTEGTQYF	TGTGCCAGCAGCGGGACAGGGACGGAGGGTACGCAGTATTTT
.	TRBV11-2	TRBJ2-1	many	CASTKTGAGTYNEQFF	TGTGCCAGCACCAAGACAGGCGCGGGGACCTACAATGAGCAGTTCTTC
TRBD1	TRBV2	TRBJ1-1	many	CASSVGDRGTEAFF	TGTGCCAGCAGTGTAGGGGACAGGGGCACTGAAGCTTTCTTT
TRBD2	TRBV12-3/TRBV12-4	TRBJ2-7	many	CASSPEGLANYEQYF	TGTGCCAGCAGTCCCGAGGGACTAGCCAACTACGAGCAGTACTTC
TRBD1	TRBV20-1	TRBJ2-1	many	CSANRDRVLNEQFF	TGCAGTGCCAACCGGGACAGGGTCCTCAATGAGCAGTTCTTC
.	TRBV6-2/TRBV6-3	TRBJ2-2	once	CASSYDGVTGELFF	TGTGCCAGCAGTTACGATGGGGTAACCGGGGAGCTGTTTTTT
TRBD1	TRBV6-5	TRBJ1-4	many	CASSYSRGQAANEKLFF	TGTGCCAGCAGTTACTCTAGAGGACAGGCGGCTAATGAAAAACTGTTTTTT
TRBD1	TRBV6-4	TRBJ2-5	many	CASSDSRTGTGVQETQYF	TGTGCCAGCAGTGACTCGAGAACCGGGACAGGGGTCCAAGAGACCCAGTACTTC
TRBD1	TRBV7-9	TRBJ1-1	many	CASSLLPGQAQRTEAFF	TGTGCCAGCAGCTTATTACCCGGACAGGCCCAACGCACTGAAGCTTTCTTT